The T cell receptor (beta chain) under discussion was sequenced for a study of T cells in Graves' hyperthyroidism and ophthalmopathy. This clonotype was observed at least ten times. TCR beta CDR3 regions were amplified from RNA transcripts. An initial round of RT-PCR targeting the TCR CDR3 relied on the HTBI primer set. TCRdb processed the multiplex PCR reads anew with MiXCR; each CDR3 protein has one entry. The sample records roughly 500,000 distinct CDR3 sequences, approximately 48% being singletons. Used for diagnoses were clinical symptoms, serum thyroxine and TRAb, thyroid ultrasound and orbital computed tomography. The sequence was obtained from an adult woman with Graves' disease, either hyperthyroidism or ophthalmopathy (not recorded which). The sequencing input was peripheral blood or thyroid tissue (not recorded which).

The CDR3 DNA follows: TGTGCCAGCAGTTTAGAGTTTCTCGAGCAGTACTTC. It translates to CASSLEFLEQYF. The chain carries TRBV12-3 or TRBV12-4 and TRBJ2-7; D gene unclear. V gave up 1 base and J gave up 6 bases, with 7 bases separating them. There are 12 residues in the CDR3.